This T cell receptor beta chain was sequenced in a study of blood T cell repertoires in COVID-19. As for the study in general: The origin of the acute and convalescent COVID-19 samples was the United States, Italy and Spain.

Per germline, CDR1 SQVTM and CDR2 ANQGSEA. Unmatched junction bases numbered 4, after V lost 4 bases and J lost 8 bases. The CDR3 is 13 residues long. In the authors' methods: Amplified reference gene primers provided the basis for estimating nucleated cell counts. The method was immunoSEQ multiplex PCR; TCRdb's version includes in-frame clones alone and lacks a portion of them. The D gene and trimming were derived from the DNA, and the V and J assignments and clone size from that table. The sample holds approximately 200,000 clones, around 81% seen once. Clinical histories supplied by participants themselves formed the basis of cohort assignment. This clone was picked up one time.

The TCR originated in a woman aged 40 to 50 with acute COVID-19. Sequencing was done on a sample of PBMCs or T cells enriched from blood (not recorded which). The chain recombines TRBV29-1 with TRBJ2-1; TRBD2 matches at 11 bases. The CDR3 spells CSVGGGLADEQFF. The CDR3 DNA reads TGCAGCGTTGGCGGGGGACTAGCGGATGAGCAGTTCTTC.